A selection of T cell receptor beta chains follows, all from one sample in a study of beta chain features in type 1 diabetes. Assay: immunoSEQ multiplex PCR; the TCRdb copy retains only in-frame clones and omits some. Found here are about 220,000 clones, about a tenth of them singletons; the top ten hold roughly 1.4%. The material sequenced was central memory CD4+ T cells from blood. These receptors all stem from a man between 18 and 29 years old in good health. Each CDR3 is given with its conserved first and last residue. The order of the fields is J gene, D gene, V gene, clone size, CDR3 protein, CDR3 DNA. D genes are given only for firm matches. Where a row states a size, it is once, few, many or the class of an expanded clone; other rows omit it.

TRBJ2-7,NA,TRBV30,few,CAWMRESSYEQYF,TGTGCCTGGATGCGAGAGAGCTCCTACGAGCAGTACTTC
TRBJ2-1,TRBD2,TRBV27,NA,CASALLAGVGNEQFF,TGTGCCAGCGCCTTACTAGCGGGAGTTGGCAATGAGCAGTTCTTC
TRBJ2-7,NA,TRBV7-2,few,CASTPAGSQGEQYF,TGTGCCAGCACCCCAGCGGGCTCTCAGGGCGAGCAGTACTTC
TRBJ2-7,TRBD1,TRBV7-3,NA,CASSLGQGAGEQYF,TGTGCCAGCAGCTTAGGACAGGGGGCAGGAGAGCAGTACTTC
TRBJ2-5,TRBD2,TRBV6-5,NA,CASNLAGVETQYF,TGTGCCAGCAACCTAGCGGGAGTGGAGACCCAGTACTTC
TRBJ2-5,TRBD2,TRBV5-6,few,CASSRTSQETQYF,TGTGCCAGCAGCCGGACTAGCCAAGAGACCCAGTACTTC
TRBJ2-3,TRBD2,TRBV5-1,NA,CASSLEASGPSDTQYF,TGCGCCAGCAGCTTGGAGGCTAGCGGCCCTTCCGATACGCAGTATTTT
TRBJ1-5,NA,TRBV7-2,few,CASSPVTGPSQPQHF,TGTGCCAGCAGCCCTGTAACAGGGCCGAGCCAGCCCCAGCATTTT
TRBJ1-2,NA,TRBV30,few,CALAGDVYGYTF,TGTGCCCTAGCCGGGGACGTCTATGGCTACACCTTC
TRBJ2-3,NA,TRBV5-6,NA,CASSFASSPDTQYF,TGTGCCAGCAGCTTCGCAAGCTCGCCAGATACGCAGTATTTT
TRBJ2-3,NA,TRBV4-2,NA,CASSQDPISADTQYF,TGTGCCAGCAGCCAAGATCCGATATCCGCAGATACGCAGTATTTT
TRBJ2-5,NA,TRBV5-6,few,CASSLGGREETQYF,TGTGCCAGCAGCTTGGGCGGGCGAGAAGAGACCCAGTACTTC
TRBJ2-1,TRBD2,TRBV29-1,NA,CSVESGTSGRGEQFF,TGCAGCGTTGAATCCGGGACTAGCGGGAGGGGTGAGCAGTTCTTC
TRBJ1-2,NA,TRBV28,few,CASSLTGLFNYGYTF,TGTGCCAGCAGTTTAACAGGCCTCTTTAACTATGGCTACACCTTC
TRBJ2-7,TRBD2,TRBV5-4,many,CASSPGLAGDQYF,TGTGCCAGCAGCCCTGGACTAGCGGGAGACCAGTACTTC
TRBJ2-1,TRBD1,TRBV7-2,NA,CASSSTGIHNEQFF,TGTGCCAGCAGCTCGACAGGGATCCACAATGAGCAGTTCTTC
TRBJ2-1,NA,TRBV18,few,CASSPPRDRTYNEQFF,TGTGCCAGCTCACCACCGAGGGACCGAACCTACAATGAGCAGTTCTTC
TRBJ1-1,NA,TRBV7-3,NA,CASSLKSANTEAFF,TGTGCCAGCAGTCTAAAGAGTGCTAACACTGAAGCTTTCTTT
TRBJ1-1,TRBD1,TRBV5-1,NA,CASSVTTGNLEAFF,TGCGCCAGCAGCGTAACGACAGGGAACCTTGAAGCTTTCTTT
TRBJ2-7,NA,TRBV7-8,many,CASSLQETYEQYF,TGTGCCAGCAGCCTACAGGAGACCTACGAGCAGTACTTC
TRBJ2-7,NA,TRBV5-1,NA,CASSLGDDSYEQYF,TGCGCCAGCAGCTTGGGGGATGACTCCTACGAGCAGTACTTC
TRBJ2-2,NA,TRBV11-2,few,CASSRRARDGDTGELFF,TGTGCCAGCAGCCGACGAGCCCGGGACGGAGACACCGGGGAGCTGTTTTTT
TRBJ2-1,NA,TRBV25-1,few,CASSDRKRGVDEQFF,TGTGCCAGCAGTGACAGAAAAAGAGGGGTCGATGAGCAGTTCTTC
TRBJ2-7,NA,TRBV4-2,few,CASSQGSTFSYEQYF,TGTGCCAGCAGCCAAGGATCGACCTTCTCCTACGAGCAGTACTTC
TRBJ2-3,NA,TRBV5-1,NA,CASSSGRTRTDTQYF,TGCGCCAGCAGCAGCGGGCGGACCCGCACAGATACGCAGTATTTT
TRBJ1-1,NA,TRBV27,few,CASSRGRTSFSEAFF,TGTGCCAGCAGCCGGGGACGGACGTCCTTCTCTGAAGCTTTCTTT
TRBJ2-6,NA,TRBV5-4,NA,CASSLDLNSGANVLTF,TGTGCCAGCAGCTTGGATCTCAACTCTGGGGCCAACGTCCTGACTTTC
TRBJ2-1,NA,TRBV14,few,CASSQSLVAYNEQFF,TGTGCCAGCAGCCAATCGCTCGTAGCCTACAATGAGCAGTTCTTC
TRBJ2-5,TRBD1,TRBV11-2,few,CASSPRDRWKETQYF,TGTGCCAGCAGCCCTCGGGACAGGTGGAAAGAGACCCAGTACTTC
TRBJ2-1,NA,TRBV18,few,CASSPRMTQDNEQFF,TGTGCCAGCTCACCACGGATGACACAGGACAATGAGCAGTTCTTC
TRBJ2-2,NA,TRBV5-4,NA,CASSLGDREETGELFF,TGTGCCAGCAGCTTGGGAGACAGGGAGGAGACCGGGGAGCTGTTTTTT
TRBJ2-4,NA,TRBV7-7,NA,CASSLSPGPGNIQYF,TGTGCCAGCAGCTTAAGCCCGGGCCCGGGAAACATTCAGTACTTC
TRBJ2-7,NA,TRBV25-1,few,CASSSTGRYEQYF,TGTGCCAGCAGCTCCACAGGTCGCTACGAGCAGTACTTC
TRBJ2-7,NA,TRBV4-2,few,CASSQVSVTYEQYF,TGTGCCAGCAGCCAAGTATCCGTGACCTACGAGCAGTACTTC
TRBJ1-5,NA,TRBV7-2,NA,CASSSGTANQPQHF,TGTGCCAGCAGCTCCGGGACCGCTAATCAGCCCCAGCATTTT
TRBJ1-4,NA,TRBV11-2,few,CASSLGSTNEKLFF,TGTGCCAGCAGCCTGGGGTCTACAAATGAAAAACTGTTTTTT
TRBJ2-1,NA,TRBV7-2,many,CASSLGSAKQNEQFF,TGTGCCAGCAGCTTAGGGAGCGCAAAGCAGAATGAGCAGTTCTTC
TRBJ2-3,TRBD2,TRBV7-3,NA,CASSLRAGGLTDTQYF,TGTGCCAGCAGCTTAAGGGCGGGAGGACTCACAGATACGCAGTATTTT
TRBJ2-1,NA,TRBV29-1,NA,CSVRNNEQFF,TGCAGCGTTCGGAACAATGAGCAGTTCTTC
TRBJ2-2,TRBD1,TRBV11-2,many,CASSSIRTGIGELFF,TGTGCCAGCAGCTCGATCCGGACAGGGATCGGGGAGCTGTTTTTT
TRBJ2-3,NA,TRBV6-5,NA,CASSPGSWTDTQYF,TGTGCCAGCAGTCCCGGGTCATGGACAGATACGCAGTATTTT
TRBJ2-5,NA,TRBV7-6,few,CASSFNGGPDQYF,TGTGCCAGCAGCTTTAATGGGGGGCCCGACCAGTACTTC
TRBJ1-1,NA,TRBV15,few,CATSRVRYTEAFF,TGTGCCACCAGCAGAGTTCGGTACACTGAAGCTTTCTTT
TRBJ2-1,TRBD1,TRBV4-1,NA,CASSQTGTGSYNEQFF,TGCGCCAGCAGCCAAACCGGGACAGGCTCCTACAATGAGCAGTTCTTC
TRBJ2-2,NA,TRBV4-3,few,CASSQDPSTGELFF,TGCGCCAGCAGCCAAGATCCGAGTACCGGGGAGCTGTTTTTT
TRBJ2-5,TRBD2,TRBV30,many,CAWSVGGRETQYF,TGTGCCTGGAGCGTTGGCGGGAGGGAGACCCAGTACTTC
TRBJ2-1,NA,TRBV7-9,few,CASSLEGGRGLSQFF,TGTGCCAGCAGCTTAGAGGGTGGACGGGGGCTTTCGCAGTTCTTC
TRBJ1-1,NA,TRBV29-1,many,CSVSGLMNTEAFF,TGCAGCGTCTCGGGACTCATGAACACTGAAGCTTTCTTT
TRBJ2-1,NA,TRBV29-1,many,CSVRRGLYNEQFF,TGCAGCGTCCGGAGGGGCCTCTACAATGAGCAGTTCTTC
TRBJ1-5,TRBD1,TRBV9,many,CASSATGQGSQPQHF,TGTGCCAGCAGCGCAACGGGACAGGGTTCTCAGCCCCAGCATTTT
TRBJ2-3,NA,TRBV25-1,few,CASSSHGDTQYF,TGTGCCAGCAGTTCCCACGGAGATACGCAGTATTTT
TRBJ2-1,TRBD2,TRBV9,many,CASSVWASGAFWEQFF,TGTGCCAGCAGCGTATGGGCTAGCGGGGCCTTCTGGGAGCAGTTCTTC
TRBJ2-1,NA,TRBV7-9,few,CASSLGQNNEQFF,TGTGCCAGCAGCTTGGGCCAAAACAATGAGCAGTTCTTC
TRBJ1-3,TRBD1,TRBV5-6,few,CASSSLDRAGNTIYF,TGTGCCAGCAGCAGTCTGGACAGGGCTGGAAACACCATATATTTT
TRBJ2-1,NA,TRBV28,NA,CASRMTGHGRRYNEQFF,TGTGCCAGCAGAATGACAGGGCATGGGAGGCGGTACAATGAGCAGTTCTTC